This paragraph covers one T cell receptor beta chain sequence. Its specificity is not known. The sample belongs to a study of blood T cells in healthy people across ages. Broader study findings: TCR beta diversity, measured per million T cells, fell in a roughly linear way with age. What prevented conclusive comparison of naive and antigen-experienced cells was that PBMCs were unsorted.

CDR3 length: 14 amino acids. Germline lookup yields CDR1 SGHTA and CDR2 FQGNSA. The V gene end was trimmed by 2 bases and the J gene end by 3 bases; junction bases not matched to a gene: 2. A sample-barcoded 5' primer and a J-beta primer mix were used in a second PCR of roughly 7 to 12 cycles. Each cDNA molecule received a tag from a template-switch adaptor that had 12 random nucleotides. TCRdb recomputed calls from the 5' RACE reads with MiXCR, one row per CDR3 protein. The sample holds some 1.1 million distinct CDR3 sequences, approximately 38% seen once. The chain joins TRBV7-2 to TRBJ2-7; 9 bases line up with TRBD1. This clonotype was obtained from a man younger than 35 in good health. The material sequenced was blood. CDR3 protein: CASSLWTGVYEQYF. The DNA of the CDR3 is TGTGCCAGCAGCTTATGGACAGGGGTCTACGAGCAGTACTTC.